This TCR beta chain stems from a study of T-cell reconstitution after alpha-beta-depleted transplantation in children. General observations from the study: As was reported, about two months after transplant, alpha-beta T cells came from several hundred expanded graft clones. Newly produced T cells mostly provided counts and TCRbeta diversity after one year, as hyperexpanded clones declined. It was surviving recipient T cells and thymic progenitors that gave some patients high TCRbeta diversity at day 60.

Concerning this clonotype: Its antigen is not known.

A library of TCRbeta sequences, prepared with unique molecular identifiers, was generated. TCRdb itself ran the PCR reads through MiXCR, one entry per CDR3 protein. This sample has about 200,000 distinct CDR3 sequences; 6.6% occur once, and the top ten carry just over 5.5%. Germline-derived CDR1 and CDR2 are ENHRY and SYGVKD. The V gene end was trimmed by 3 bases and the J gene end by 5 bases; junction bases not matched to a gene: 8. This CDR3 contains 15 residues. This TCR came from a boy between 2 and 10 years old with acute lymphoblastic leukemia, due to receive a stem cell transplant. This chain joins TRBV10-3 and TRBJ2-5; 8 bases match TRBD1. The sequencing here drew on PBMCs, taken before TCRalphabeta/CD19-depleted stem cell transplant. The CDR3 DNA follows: TGTGCCATCAGTGATCCACCGACAGGGGAGGAGACCCAGTACTTC. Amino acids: CAISDPPTGEETQYF.